Sequencing of this T cell receptor beta chain was carried out in a study of blood T cell repertoires in COVID-19. In terms of age and location, participants ranged from about 18 to 90 years and lived in about two dozen US areas. Cohorts were determined from participant-reported clinical history. What the recovered Cohort 3 donors had was two negative PCRs, clearance, or symptom resolution. CDR1 is LGHDT and CDR2 is YNNKEL in the germline V gene (reference sequence). This CDR3 comprises 18 residues. J was trimmed by 1 base and V by 2 bases; bases with no gene match: 10. Study processing details: By means of reference gene primer amplification, nucleated cell counts were estimated. The assay was immunoSEQ multiplex PCR, and TCRdb's table has in-frame clones only and misses some. The V and J calls and clone size are taken from that table; D and trimming were inferred from the DNA. The sample holds around 330,000 clones, around 90% seen once.

Sequencing was performed on PBMCs or T cells enriched from blood (not recorded which). This receptor was obtained from a man in his sixties who had recovered from COVID-19. The V and J genes are TRBV3-1 (or the pseudogene TRBV3-2) and TRBJ1-1, with 10 bases lining up with TRBD1. CDR3 amino acids: CASSQIEYRDRGNTEAFF. The CDR3 nucleotides are TGTGCCAGCAGCCAAATTGAGTATCGGGACAGGGGGAACACTGAAGCTTTCTTT.